These 4 T cell receptor beta chains share one sample of origin, sequenced in a study of T cells in Graves' hyperthyroidism and ophthalmopathy. From RNA transcripts, TCR beta CDR3 regions were amplified. First-round RT-PCR targeting the TCR CDR3 was performed with the HTBI primer set. MiXCR, applied by TCRdb to the multiplex PCR reads, yields one record per CDR3 protein. This sample has about 360,000 distinct CDR3 sequences, with less than 15% found just once. Material: blood. These receptors were obtained from a young woman with Graves' hyperthyroidism.

For this clonotype: This may come from a read error, since a much larger clone is one base off. V and J are TRBV6-5 and TRBJ2-5; no clear D gene. Trimming took 2 bases from V and 5 from J, leaving 12 bases between them. The CDR3 loop spans 14 amino acids. Germline loops: CDR1 MNHEY, CDR2 SVGAGI. Written as DNA, the CDR3 is TGTGCCAGCAGTTACGCCCCTGGGCGGGAGACCCAGTACTTC. Its protein product is CASSYAPGRETQYF.

A word on this clonotype: At one end the junction does not follow the germline gene, possibly because of a read error. The chain links TRBV7-9 to TRBJ2-5; D is unresolved. The CDR3 covers 15 residues. Germline CDR1 SEHNR, CDR2 FQNEAQ (reference sequence). The CDR3 reads CASSPVGGAQGTQYF. Written as DNA, the CDR3 is TGTGCCAGCAGCCCGGTTGGCGGCGCACAAGGGACCCAGTACTTC.

This clonotype was counted many times. The V gene is TRBV2, the J gene TRBJ2-3; 10 nucleotides line up with TRBD1. Germline CDR1 SNHLY, CDR2 FYNNEI. CDR3 length: 15 residues. The ends lost 6 bases at V and 1 base at J; junction bases unmatched: 4. CDR3 sequence (DNA): TGTGCCAGCAGCGCCGGGACAGGGGGCACAGATACGCAGTATTTT. This translates into CASSAGTGGTDTQYF.

This clonotype was seen at least ten times. The chain joins TRBV6-1 to TRBJ2-5, with 10 bases that match TRBD1. There are 14 residues in the CDR3. V lost 4 bases, J lost 5 bases, and 4 bases stayed unmatched. Germline lookup yields CDR1 MNHNS and CDR2 SASEGT. The CDR3 DNA follows: TGTGCCAGCAGTGCGAAGGACAGGGGGGAGACCCAGTACTTC. Amino acids: CASSAKDRGETQYF.